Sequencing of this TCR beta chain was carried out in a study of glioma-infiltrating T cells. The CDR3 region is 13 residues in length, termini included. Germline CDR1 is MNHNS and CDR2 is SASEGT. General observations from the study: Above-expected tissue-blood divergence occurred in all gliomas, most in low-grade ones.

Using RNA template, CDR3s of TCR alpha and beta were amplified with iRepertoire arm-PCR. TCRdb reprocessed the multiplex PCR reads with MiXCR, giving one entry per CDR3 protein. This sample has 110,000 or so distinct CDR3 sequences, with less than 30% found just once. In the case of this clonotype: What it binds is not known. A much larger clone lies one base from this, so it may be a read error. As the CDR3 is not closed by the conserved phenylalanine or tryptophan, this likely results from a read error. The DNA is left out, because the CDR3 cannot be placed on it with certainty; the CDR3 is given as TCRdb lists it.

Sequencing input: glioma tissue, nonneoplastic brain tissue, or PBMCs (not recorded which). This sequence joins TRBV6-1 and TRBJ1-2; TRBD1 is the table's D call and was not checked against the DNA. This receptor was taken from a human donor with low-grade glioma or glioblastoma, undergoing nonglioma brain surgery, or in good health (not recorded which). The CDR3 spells CAISEPAGTENTS.